Each of the 15 T cell receptor beta chains below was sequenced from the same sample in a study of T cell responses to AZD1222 COVID-19 vaccine. Sequencing used immunoSEQ multiplex PCR; TCRdb keeps in-frame clones, though not all of them. The data hold some 100,000 clones, with about 90% observed a single time. This material consisted of peripheral blood, taken on day 0 of AZD1222 vaccination. The source of these receptors is an adult in good health.

The chain links TRBV18 to TRBJ1-4, with 7 bases lining up with TRBD1. The CDR3 runs 15 residues. CDR1 and CDR2 from the germline V gene are KGHSH and LQKENI. The ends lost 1 base at V and 8 bases at J; junction bases unmatched: 7. This CDR3 reads CASSPQSGGREKLFF. CDR3 coding DNA: TGTGCCAGCTCACCACAGTCAGGGGGACGGGAAAAACTGTTTTTT.

This chain joins TRBV9 and TRBJ1-6; D unresolved. CDR3 length equals 13 residues. Trimming took 4 bases from V and 0 from J, leaving 2 bases between them. CDR1 SGDLS and CDR2 YYNGEE come from the germline V gene. In DNA form, the CDR3 reads TGTGCCAGCAGCACCTCCTATAATTCACCCCTCCACTTT. Its protein is CASSTSYNSPLHF.

The chain carries TRBV10-1 and TRBJ2-2; D is unresolved. Germline V gene lookup returns CDR1 WNHNN and CDR2 SYGVQD (reference sequence). The CDR3 consists of 11 residues. V dropped 5 bases and J dropped 8 bases, with 6 bases sitting between them. The DNA of the CDR3 is TGCGCCAGCAGTTCCTGGGGGGAGCTGTTTTTT. This translates into CASSSWGELFF.

The V gene is TRBV5-1, the J gene TRBJ1-1; weak D call: TRBD1 (6 bases). Germline CDR1 and CDR2: SGHRS and YFSETQ. The length of the CDR3 is 15 residues. V shed 4 bases and J shed 0 bases, with 13 bases lying between them. CDR3 nucleotides: TGCGCCAGCAGCGCAAAACAGGGAATGAACACTGAAGCTTTCTTT. As protein: CASSAKQGMNTEAFF. Full variable domain (outside the CDR3, taken from reference TRBV5-1 and TRBJ1-1): KAGVTQTPRYLIKTRGQQVTLSCSPISGHRSVSWYQQTPGQGLQFLFEYFSETQRNKGNFPGRFSGRQFSNSRSEMNVSTLELGDSALYLCASSAKQGMNTEAFFGQGTRLTVV.

V usage is TRBV13 and J usage is TRBJ2-7; 7 nucleotides agree with TRBD1. CDR1 and CDR2 (germline): PRHDT, FYEKMQ (reference sequence). Losses at the gene ends were 0 bases for V and 1 base for J; bases not matched to a gene: 3. This CDR3 comprises 15 residues. The DNA for the CDR3 is TGTGCCAGCAGCTTAGGAGGGGACAGTTCCTACGAGCAGTACTTC. Translated: CASSLGGDSSYEQYF.

The V call is TRBV29-1, the J call TRBJ2-7; D is ambiguous. The V end was cut by 6 bases, the J end by 3 bases, with 15 bases between. Germline V gene sequence: CDR1 SQVTM, CDR2 ANQGSEA. There are 13 residues in the CDR3. The CDR3 region is CSVSPKTIYEQYF. The CDR3 region has the DNA TGCAGCGTGTCACCTAAAACTATCTACGAGCAGTACTTC.

The chain is built from TRBV3-1 (or the pseudogene TRBV3-2) and TRBJ2-3, with unresolved D. The CDR3 is made up of 13 amino acids. CDR1 LGHDT and CDR2 YNNKEL come from the germline V gene (reference sequence). The germline V and J ends were trimmed by 0 bases and 2 bases, with 3 bases remaining between them. The DNA for the CDR3 is TGTGCCAGCAGCCAAGACCCCACAGATACGCAGTATTTT. Its protein product is CASSQDPTDTQYF.

Points on this clone: Relative to the germline gene, one junction end is altered; a read error may explain this. The chain joins TRBV4-2 to TRBJ2-5, with 13 bases aligning to TRBD2. CDR3 length: 20 residues. Germline V gene lookup returns CDR1 LGHNA and CDR2 YNFKEQ. The CDR3 sequence is CASGQRGLAGSISSQETQYF. The CDR3 nucleotides are TGTGCCAGCGGCCAAAGGGGACTAGCGGGATCGATCTCAAGCCAAGAGACCCAGTACTTC.

V is TRBV30 and J is TRBJ2-3, with D maybe TRBD1 (5 bases). The V end was cut by 5 bases, the J end by 3 bases, with 12 bases between. The germline gives CDR1 GTSNPN, CDR2 SVGIG (reference sequence). The CDR3 length is 13 residues. Here the CDR3 reads CAWEAGRTDTQYF. In DNA, the CDR3 is TGTGCCTGGGAGGCAGGGCGGACAGATACGCAGTATTTT.

In its sample, this clone was seen a few times. V and J are TRBV7-9 and TRBJ2-7, with D perhaps assigned TRBD1 or TRBD2 (5 bases each). This CDR3 contains 15 residues. Germline V gene lookup returns CDR1 SEHNR and CDR2 FQNEAQ (reference sequence). V was shortened by 4 bases and J by 3 bases, with 16 bases between the two germline ends. In DNA form, the CDR3 reads TGTGCCAGCAGCTGGGACCTAGGGCCCGACTACGAGCAGTACTTC. Its translation: CASSWDLGPDYEQYF.

This sequence joins TRBV12-3 or TRBV12-4 and TRBJ1-5; no clear D gene. This CDR3 has 12 amino acids. Trimming took 3 bases from V and 6 from J, leaving 6 bases between them. CDR3 in amino acids: CASSLAFQPQHF. The DNA of the CDR3 is TGTGCCAGCAGTTTGGCGTTTCAGCCCCAGCATTTT.

This rearrangement joins TRBV15 to TRBJ2-1; 11 bases align to TRBD2. Trimming took 3 bases from V and 7 from J; bases not matched to a gene: 8. CDR1 is LNHNV and CDR2 is YYDKDF in the germline V gene (reference sequence). This CDR3 is built from 16 residues. The CDR3 DNA sequence: TGTGCCACCAGCAGGGGAGGGACTAGCGGAAAGAATGAGCAGTTCTTC. Translating it yields CATSRGGTSGKNEQFF.

The chain links TRBV5-1 to TRBJ1-1; unclear D gene. This CDR3 region has 13 residues. Germline V lookup: CDR1 SGHRS, CDR2 YFSETQ. The ends were cut back, 4 bases at V and 0 bases at J, with 7 bases in the middle. In nucleotides, the CDR3 is TGCGCCAGCAGCGAAGGGCTGAACACTGAAGCTTTCTTT. Amino acid sequence: CASSEGLNTEAFF.

The genes are TRBV7-2 and TRBJ2-5, with 7 bases lining up with TRBD1. The CDR3 spans 13 residues. Trimming at V came to 4 bases and at J to 5 bases, leaving 4 bases not matched to a gene. CDR1 is SGHTA, CDR2 FQGNSA, per germline. DNA for the CDR3: TGTGCCAGCAGCTCGGACAGGCTGGAGACCCAGTACTTC. Translation gives CASSSDRLETQYF.

This sequence joins TRBV5-4 and TRBJ2-6, with D hard to call. The CDR3 is 14 residues long. V shed 1 base and J shed 1 base, with 3 bases lying between them. Germline CDR1 and CDR2: SGHNT and YYREEE (reference sequence). The CDR3 nucleotides read TGTGCCAGCAGCTTGAAATCTGGGGCCAACGTCCTGACTTTC. It codes for CASSLKSGANVLTF.